Listed here are 15 T cell receptor beta chains from one sample, sequenced in a study of blood T cell repertoires in COVID-19. The repertoire was sequenced with immunoSEQ multiplex PCR; TCRdb's copy has only in-frame clones and lacks some. The top ten hold 15% of the sample, which has approximately 230,000 clones, approximately 84% seen once. The sample consisted of PBMCs or T cells enriched from blood (not recorded which). These receptors were collected from a man aged 40-49 years who had recovered from COVID-19.

This clone has only a few counts. The V and J genes are TRBV5-1 and TRBJ1-2; 7 positions agree with TRBD1. The CDR3 has 13 amino acids. Germline trimming cut 4 bases from V and 8 bases from J; bases unmatched to any gene: 8. From germline, CDR1 is SGHRS and CDR2 YFSETQ. The CDR3 nucleotides read TGCGCCAGCAGCCCCGAGGGGGCGGGAGGCTACACCTTC. It is translated as CASSPEGAGGYTF.

Notes on this clone: Since a much larger clone is just one base distant, this may be a read error. The rearrangement joins TRBV11-3 to TRBJ1-6; D is perhaps TRBD1 (6 bases). Deletions cut 3 bases from V and 7 bases from J, with 10 bases between. Germline V gene sequence: CDR1 SGHNT, CDR2 YENEEA. This CDR3 comprises 14 residues. The CDR3 region has the DNA TGTGCCAGCAGCTTGGGACAACCAAATTCACCCCTCCACTTT. It encodes CASSLGQPNSPLHF.

The CDR3 DNA reads as TGTGCCAGCGCGCGGGAGGGTCTAGAGACCCAGTACTTC. Translated, it gives CASAREGLETQYF. The J gene is TRBJ2-5, the V gene TRBV5-4; 9 bases match TRBD2. The ends lost 7 bases at V and 4 bases at J; junction bases unmatched: 5. Germline V lookup: CDR1 SGHNT, CDR2 YYREEE (reference sequence). This CDR3 has 13 amino acids.

This clone was recorded once. This rearrangement joins TRBV5-6 to TRBJ2-3; D possibly corresponds to TRBD2 (5 bases). V was shortened by 4 bases and J by 6 bases, with 15 bases between the two germline ends. Germline-derived CDR1 and CDR2 are SGHDT and YYEEEE. This CDR3 contains 14 residues. The CDR3: CASSGLLGSDTQYF. CDR3 bases: TGTGCCAGCAGCGGCTTACTAGGTTCTGATACGCAGTATTTT.

The chain uses TRBV5-5 and TRBJ2-2; TRBD2 agrees at 7 bases. CDR3 size: 16 residues. From germline, CDR1 is SGHKS and CDR2 YYEKEE (reference sequence). The V segment lost 3 bases and the J segment 4 bases; nucleotides outside the gene matches: 9. The CDR3 DNA is TGTGCCAGCAGCTCCCCGCGGGGGAGGGGCACCGGGGAGCTGTTTTTT. This sequence encodes CASSSPRGRGTGELFF.

The V call is TRBV28, the J call TRBJ1-5, with 9 bases fitting TRBD1. This CDR3 region has 14 residues. Per germline, CDR1 MDHEN and CDR2 SYDVKM. J gave up 7 bases and V 1 base, and 2 bases lay outside the gene matches. The CDR3 here is CASSLLQGAQPQHF. Written as DNA, the CDR3 is TGTGCCAGCAGTTTATTACAGGGGGCACAGCCCCAGCATTTT.

The CDR3 nucleotides read TGTGCCAGCAGTGAGGCCCGGACAGGGATCGAGCAGTACTTC. Protein sequence: CASSEARTGIEQYF. V and J are TRBV6-2 or TRBV6-3 and TRBJ2-7; 8 bases map to TRBD1. In germline, CDR1 is MNHEY, CDR2 SVGEGT. There are 14 residues in the CDR3. J gave up 6 bases and V 5 bases, and 9 bases lay outside the gene matches.

The chain joins TRBV27 to TRBJ2-3; weak D call: TRBD2 (6 bases). V lost 4 bases and J lost 4, with 12 bases in between. The CDR3 loop spans 14 amino acids. Germline loops: CDR1 MNHEY, CDR2 SMNVEV (reference sequence). Here the CDR3 reads CASSSLASADTQYF. The CDR3 DNA reads as TGTGCCAGCAGTTCACTAGCTTCGGCAGATACGCAGTATTTT.

The CDR3, as DNA: TGTGCCAGCAGACAAGCAGGGGGAACCCAGTACTTC. This translates into CASRQAGGTQYF. This chain connects TRBV6-5 to TRBJ2-5; 7 bases line up with TRBD1. Germline V lookup: CDR1 MNHEY, CDR2 SVGAGI. Trimming took 6 bases from V and 8 from J; bases not matched to a gene: 6. The CDR3 is 12 residues long.

This CDR3 is CASSFNRRDGYTF. The CDR3 bases are TGTGCCAGCAGCTTCAACAGGAGGGATGGCTACACCTTC. V is TRBV7-2 and J is TRBJ1-2; TRBD1 is a possible D gene (5 bases). V was pared by 3 bases and J by 6 bases, with 11 bases between. Per the germline V gene, CDR1 is SGHTA and CDR2 is FQGNSA. CDR3 length: 13 residues.

The chain employs TRBV11-2 and TRBJ1-6, with D tentatively TRBD1 (5 bases). The CDR3 runs 16 residues. Looked up from germline, CDR1 is SGHAT and CDR2 is FQNNGV. V lost 3 bases, J lost 2 bases, and 11 bases lay in between. The CDR3 loop is CASSFLQGAYNSPLHF. DNA for the CDR3: TGTGCCAGCAGCTTTCTGCAGGGCGCCTATAATTCACCCCTCCACTTT.

This clone was counted a single time. The chain recombines TRBV4-1 with TRBJ1-4; TRBD1 might be the D (6 bases). The CDR3 spans 15 residues. Per germline, CDR1 MGHRA and CDR2 YSYEKL. V lost 1 base, J lost 7 bases, and 13 bases lay in between. The CDR3, as DNA: TGCGCCAGCAGCCAAGTAGTCGACAGGTCTGAAAAACTGTTTTTT. Amino acid sequence: CASSQVVDRSEKLFF.

V usage is TRBV2 and J usage is TRBJ1-3; D is undetermined. There are 13 residues in the CDR3. CDR1 SNHLY and CDR2 FYNNEI come from the germline V gene. V lost 4 bases and J lost 4, with 8 bases in between. CDR3 protein: CASSAGPGNTIYF. In DNA form, the CDR3 reads TGTGCCAGCAGTGCTGGGCCCGGAAACACCATATATTTT.

This clone was detected only a few times. V and J are TRBV7-2 and TRBJ1-2; D is ambiguous. The CDR3 is 12 residues long. CDR1 and CDR2 from the germline V gene are SGHTA and FQGNSA. V was clipped by 2 bases and J by 8 bases, with 9 bases between them. As DNA, the CDR3 is TGTGCCAGCAGCTTACCCTATGCGGGCTACACCTTC. This encodes CASSLPYAGYTF.

The count of this clone is one. This chain uses TRBV5-1 with TRBJ2-1; 10 bases map to TRBD2. Trimming took 0 bases from V and 7 from J; bases not matched to a gene: 4. Germline assignment: CDR1 SGHRS and CDR2 YFSETQ. CDR3 length equals 15 residues. The CDR3 loop is CASSLASGGRNEQFF. Here the CDR3 DNA reads TGCGCCAGCAGCTTGGCTAGCGGGGGCAGGAATGAGCAGTTCTTC.